This T cell receptor (beta chain) emerged from a study of blood T cell repertoires in COVID-19. About this clone: This CDR3 is also generated by other DNA sequences in the sample.

Only in-frame clones appear in the TCRdb table, and some are missing; sequencing was by immunoSEQ multiplex PCR. The table shows approximately 75,000 clones, with roughly 85% occurring only once. This CDR3 is built from 13 residues. V lost 3 bases and J 5 bases, leaving 10 bases between the germline ends. Germline CDR1 is KGHSH and CDR2 is LQKENI. The sample comprised peripheral blood. The clonotype originates from a woman at least 80 years old with acute or convalescent COVID-19. The chain has TRBV18 and TRBJ1-1, with a tentative D call TRBD1 (6 bases). CDR3 bases: TGTGCCAGCTCACCCAGGGGTGGGACTGAAGCTTTCTTT. Protein product: CASSPRGGTEAFF.